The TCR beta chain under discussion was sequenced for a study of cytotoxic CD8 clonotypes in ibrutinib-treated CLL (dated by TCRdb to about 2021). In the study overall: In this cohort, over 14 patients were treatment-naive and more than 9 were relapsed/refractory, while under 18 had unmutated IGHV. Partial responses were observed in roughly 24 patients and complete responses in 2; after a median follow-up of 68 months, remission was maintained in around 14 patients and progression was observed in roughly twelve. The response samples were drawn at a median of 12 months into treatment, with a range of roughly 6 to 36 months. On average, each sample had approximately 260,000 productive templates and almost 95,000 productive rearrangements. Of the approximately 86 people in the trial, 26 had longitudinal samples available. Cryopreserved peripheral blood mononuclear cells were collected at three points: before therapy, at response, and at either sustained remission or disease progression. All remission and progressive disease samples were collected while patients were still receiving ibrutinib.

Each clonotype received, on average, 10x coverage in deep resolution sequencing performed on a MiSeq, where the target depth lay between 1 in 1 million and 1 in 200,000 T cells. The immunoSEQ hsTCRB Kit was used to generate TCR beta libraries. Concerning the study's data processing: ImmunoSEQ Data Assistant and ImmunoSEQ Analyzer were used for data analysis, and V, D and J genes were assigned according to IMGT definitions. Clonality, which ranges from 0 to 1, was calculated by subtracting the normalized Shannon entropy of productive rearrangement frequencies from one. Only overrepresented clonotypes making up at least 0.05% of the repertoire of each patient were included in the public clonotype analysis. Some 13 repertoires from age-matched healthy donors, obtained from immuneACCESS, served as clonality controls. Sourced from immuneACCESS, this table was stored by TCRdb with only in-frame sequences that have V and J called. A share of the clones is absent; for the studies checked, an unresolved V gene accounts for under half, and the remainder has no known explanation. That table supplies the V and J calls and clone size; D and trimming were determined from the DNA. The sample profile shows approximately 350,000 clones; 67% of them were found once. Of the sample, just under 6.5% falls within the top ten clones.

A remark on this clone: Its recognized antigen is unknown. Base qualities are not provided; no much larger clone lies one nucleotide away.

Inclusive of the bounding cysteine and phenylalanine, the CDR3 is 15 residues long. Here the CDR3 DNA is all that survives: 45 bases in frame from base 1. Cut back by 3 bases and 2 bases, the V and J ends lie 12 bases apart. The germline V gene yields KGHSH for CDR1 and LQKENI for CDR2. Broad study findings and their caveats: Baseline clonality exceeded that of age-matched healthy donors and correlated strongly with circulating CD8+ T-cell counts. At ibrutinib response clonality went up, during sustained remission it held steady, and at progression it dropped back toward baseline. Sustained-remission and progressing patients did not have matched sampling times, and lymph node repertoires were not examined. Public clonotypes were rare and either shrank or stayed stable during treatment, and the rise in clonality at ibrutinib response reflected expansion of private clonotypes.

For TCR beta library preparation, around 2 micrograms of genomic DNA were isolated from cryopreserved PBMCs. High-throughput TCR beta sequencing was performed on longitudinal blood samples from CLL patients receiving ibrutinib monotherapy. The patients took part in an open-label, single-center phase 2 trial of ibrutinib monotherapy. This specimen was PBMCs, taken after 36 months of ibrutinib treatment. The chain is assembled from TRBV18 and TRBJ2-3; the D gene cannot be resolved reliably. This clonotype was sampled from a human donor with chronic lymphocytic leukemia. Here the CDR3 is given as CASSPPGPYTDTQYF. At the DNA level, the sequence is TGTGCCAGCTCACCCCCAGGTCCTTACACAGATACGCAGTATTTT.